This TCR beta chain comes out of a study of glioma-infiltrating T cells after dendritic cell vaccination (dated by TCRdb to about 2016). For the study in its entirety: Of the approximately 15 glioblastoma patients in the cohort, all drawn from Phase I and II dendritic cell vaccination trials, 9 were newly diagnosed and 6 had recurrent disease. Each patient was given three intradermal dendritic cell vaccine injections, spaced two weeks apart, in the arm below the axilla. Between about 2003 and 2012, patients were given autologous tumor lysate-pulsed dendritic cell vaccination. Survival after dendritic cell vaccination was correlated with TCR sequencing metrics, including TIL content and tumor-blood repertoire overlap. To make the vaccine, monocyte-derived dendritic cells were cultured for approximately 7 days with IL-4 and GM-CSF and then pulsed overnight with autologous tumor lysate. In glioblastoma patients vaccinated with dendritic cells, deep sequencing of TCR beta CDR3 regions served to measure tumor-infiltrating lymphocyte content and to compare repertoires between tumor and blood.

TCRB CDR3 regions were amplified from approximately 2 ug genomic DNA, or all available DNA if less, using the immunoSEQ assay. For multiplex PCR, 60 forward primers for TCR V beta segments and 13 reverse primers for J beta segments were used. To estimate the number of reads per starting template, synthetic control templates were added to each sample at limiting dilution. Sequencing produced 87 bp reads on the Illumina HiSeq System. The authors' pipeline ran thus. PCR and sequencing errors were removed by a nearest neighbor algorithm that merged closely related sequences. TCR overlap was defined as the percentage of unique tumor TCR beta sequences that were also present in the same patient's peripheral blood. The table comes from immuneACCESS by way of TCRdb, which keeps in-frame sequences with V and J called. Part of the clones is missing from these tables; in studies checked, under half for an unresolved V gene and the rest for unknown reasons. V and J calls and clone size are given by that table; D and trimming were obtained from the DNA. This sample lists 100,000 or so clones; approximately 80% were detected once. The ten largest make up roughly 5.5% of the sample.

Study-wide conclusions, independent of this receptor: The response model built on TCR overlap across three groups was characterized as speculative, with prospective validation still needed. The cohort was small and heterogeneous, and full blood and tumor sets were available for few patients, with initial-recurrent tumor pairs available for even fewer patients. After dendritic cell vaccination, a higher estimated pretreatment TIL content predicted longer time to progression and longer overall survival. TCR clonality showed no direct relationship with survival, which suggests that a diverse polyclonal response may be important.

Taken with the paper, the label for time point translates to: after dendritic cell vaccination, including at tumor progression/relapse. Selection of patients required sufficient residual fresh-frozen tumor tissue and over two years of available survival data. An isocitrate dehydrogenase mutation was not carried by any of the glioblastoma patients, although molecular status was otherwise variable. PBMC were collected before vaccination, two weeks after the third vaccination, and at tumor progression when it occurred. The Qiagen DNeasy Blood extraction Kit was used to extract genomic DNA. Based on the germline V gene, the CDR1 and CDR2 sequences are KGHSH and LQKENI. Unmatched junction bases come to 12, with V trimmed by 4 bases and J by 0 bases. Including the terminal cysteine and phenylalanine, the CDR3 comprises 18 residues. Kept here is only the CDR3 DNA, which spans 54 bases and is read in frame from base 1.

About this clone: Its target antigen remains unknown. No clone much larger than this one lies a single base away; base qualities are absent.

This chain joins TRBV18 to TRBJ1-3; 7 bases in the junction line up with TRBD1. The sequences come from blood, collected after dendritic cell vaccination. The TCR originated in a human donor with glioblastoma. The CDR3 in this case is CASSLLSGDRVSGNTIYF. The sequenced DNA: TGTGCCAGCTCACTCCTATCGGGAGACAGGGTCTCTGGAAACACCATATATTTT.